This TCR beta chain stems from a study of blood T cell repertoires in COVID-19. Study in general: Samples of COVID-19 (acute and convalescent) were obtained from the United States, Italy and Spain.

From germline, CDR1 is LNHNV and CDR2 YYDKDF (reference sequence). CDR3 size: 15 residues. The V and J ends lost 0 bases and 3 bases respectively, with 11 bases between them. In the source study's methods: Researchers report that nucleated cell counts were estimated from reference gene primer amplification. Only in-frame clones appear in the TCRdb table, and some are missing; sequencing was by immunoSEQ multiplex PCR. V and J calls and clone size are those listed in that table; D and trimming were worked out from the DNA. The sample carries 55,000 to 90,000 clones, approximately 86% recorded once. The sequenced material came from peripheral blood. This sequence was found in a man aged 70-80 years with active COVID-19. The V call is TRBV15, the J call TRBJ1-2; no firm D call. As DNA, the CDR3 is TGTGCCACCAGCAGAGACCCCACAGAGTACTATGGCTACACCTTC. It encodes CATSRDPTEYYGYTF.